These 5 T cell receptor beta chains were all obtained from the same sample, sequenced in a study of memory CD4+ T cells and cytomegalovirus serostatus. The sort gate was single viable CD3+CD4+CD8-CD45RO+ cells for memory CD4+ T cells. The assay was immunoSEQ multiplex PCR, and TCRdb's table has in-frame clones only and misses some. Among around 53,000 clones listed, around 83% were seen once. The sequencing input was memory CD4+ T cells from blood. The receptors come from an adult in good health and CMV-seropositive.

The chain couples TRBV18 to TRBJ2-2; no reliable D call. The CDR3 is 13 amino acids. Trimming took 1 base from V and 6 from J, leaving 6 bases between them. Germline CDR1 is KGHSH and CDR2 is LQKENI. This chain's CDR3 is CASSPQGSGELFF. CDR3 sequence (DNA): TGTGCCAGCTCACCACAAGGGTCCGGGGAGCTGTTTTTT. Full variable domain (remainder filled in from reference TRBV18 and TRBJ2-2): NAGVMQNPRHLVRRRGQEARLRCSPMKGHSHVYWYRQLPEEGLKFMVYLQKENIIDESGMPKERFSAEFPKEGPSILRIQQVVRGDSAAYFCASSPQGSGELFFGEGSRLTVL.

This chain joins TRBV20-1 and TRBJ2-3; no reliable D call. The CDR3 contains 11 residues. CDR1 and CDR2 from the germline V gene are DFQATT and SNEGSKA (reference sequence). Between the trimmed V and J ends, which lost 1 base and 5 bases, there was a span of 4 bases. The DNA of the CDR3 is TGCAGTGCTAGAGGGGTAGATACGCAGTATTTT. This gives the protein CSARGVDTQYF.

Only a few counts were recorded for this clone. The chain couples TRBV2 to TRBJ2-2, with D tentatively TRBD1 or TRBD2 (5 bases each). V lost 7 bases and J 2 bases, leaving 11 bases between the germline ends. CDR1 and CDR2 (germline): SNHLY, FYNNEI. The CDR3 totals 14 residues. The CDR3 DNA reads TGTGCCAGCATATCGGGGCCCAACACCGGGGAGCTGTTTTTT. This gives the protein CASISGPNTGELFF.

The CDR3, as DNA: TGTGCCAGCAGTTACTCGAAATTCGGACTAGCGGATGAGCAGTTCTTC. Translated: CASSYSKFGLADEQFF. The chain combines TRBV6-5 with TRBJ2-1; 10 positions agree with TRBD2. Germline CDR1 reads MNHEY; CDR2 reads SVGAGI. With 0 bases clipped from V and 8 bases from J, the junction kept 7 bases outside the gene matches. The CDR3 spans 16 residues.

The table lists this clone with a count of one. For the CDR3, the DNA is TGTGCCAGCAGCCCGTTACGTGTAAATGAGCAGTTCTTC. This gives the protein CASSPLRVNEQFF. The chain joins TRBV7-2 to TRBJ2-1; D is unclear. The CDR3 runs to 13 residues. V was trimmed by 5 bases and J by 7 bases, leaving 12 bases between them. Germline V gene sequence: CDR1 SGHTA, CDR2 FQGNSA.